This T cell receptor beta chain was identified in a study of blood T cells in healthy people across ages. On this clonotype: The target antigen is unknown.

Sample-barcoded 5' priming and a J-beta primer mix drove a second PCR of roughly 7 to 11 cycles. The authors tagged each cDNA molecule using a template-switch adaptor with 12 random nucleotides. TCRdb re-analysed the 5' RACE reads in MiXCR, keeping a single row per CDR3 protein. The table includes about 570,000 distinct CDR3 sequences, approximately 27% detected once. General study points: Investigators viewed diversity estimates from one million T cells as underestimates, the study reported.

Germline V gene lookup returns CDR1 LGHDT and CDR2 YNNKEL (reference sequence). The V gene lost 7 bases and the J gene lost 11 bases, with 19 bases spanning the gap. This CDR3 spans 13 amino acids. The sample consisted of blood. The chain has TRBV3-1 and TRBJ2-3; a weak D match, TRBD2 (6 bases). This TCR derives from a woman in her seventies in good health. This CDR3 is CASNSYGDGGQYF. The CDR3 coding sequence is TGTGCCAGCAACTCCTACGGGGACGGGGGGCAGTATTTT.